The 17 T cell receptor beta chains reported below all come from one sample, sequenced in a study of T cell responses to AZD1222 COVID-19 vaccine. Clones were sequenced by immunoSEQ multiplex PCR, and TCRdb holds only the in-frame ones, with some missing. Of roughly 80,000 clones listed, 85% to 90% are singletons. Here the sequenced sample was peripheral blood, taken on day 0 of MenACWY control vaccination. The origin of the receptors is an adult in good health.

V usage is TRBV27 and J usage is TRBJ2-3; no firm D call. CDR1 and CDR2 (germline): MNHEY, SMNVEV (reference sequence). Trimming removed 5 bases from V and 2 bases from J, with 5 bases in between. This CDR3 spans 12 amino acids. CDR3: CASSPFTDTQYF. CDR3 sequence (DNA): TGTGCCAGCAGTCCCTTCACAGATACGCAGTATTTT.

The chain joins TRBV9 to TRBJ2-2; either TRBD1 or TRBD2 may fit D (5 bases each). The CDR3 length is 16 residues. Germline V gene sequence: CDR1 SGDLS, CDR2 YYNGEE. Trimming stripped 2 bases from V and 5 bases from J, with 16 bases between. The CDR3, as DNA: TGTGCCAGCAGCGTTTTGAGGGGAGAAGGGACCGGGGAGCTGTTTTTT. As protein: CASSVLRGEGTGELFF.

This chain uses TRBV5-4 with TRBJ2-3; 7 bases match TRBD1. V dropped 5 bases and J dropped 7; count of bases not matched to a gene: 13. This CDR3 region has 15 residues. CDR1 and CDR2 from the germline V gene are SGHNT and YYREEE (reference sequence). CDR3 residues: CASSPDRPKSYTQYF. The CDR3 DNA follows: TGTGCCAGCAGTCCGGACAGGCCGAAATCCTATACGCAGTATTTT.

This clone appeared a single time. The chain couples TRBV27 to TRBJ1-4, with 9 bases that match TRBD1. The ends lost 4 bases at V and 3 bases at J; junction bases unmatched: 6. The germline V gene has CDR1 MNHEY and CDR2 SMNVEV (reference sequence). The CDR3 consists of 16 residues. In nucleotides, the CDR3 is TGTGCCAGCAGTTCCCGGACAGGGGCAGCTAATGAAAAACTGTTTTTT. Amino acids: CASSSRTGAANEKLFF.

This clone was detected only once. J is TRBJ2-7 and V is TRBV20-1; no clear D. The CDR3 sequence is 11 residues long. Germline V lookup: CDR1 DFQATT, CDR2 SNEGSKA (reference sequence). V dropped 6 bases and J dropped 5 bases, with 11 bases sitting between them. The DNA of the CDR3 is TGCAGTGCCGACGACGGCGACGAGCAGTACTTC. Its protein is CSADDGDEQYF.

This clone has a single count. V gene TRBV24-1 combines with J gene TRBJ1-2, with 9 bases that match TRBD1. Unmatched junction bases numbered 4, after V lost 4 bases and J lost 8 bases. The CDR3 loop spans 13 amino acids. CDR1 is KGHDR and CDR2 is SFDVKD in the germline V gene. The CDR3 DNA sequence: TGTGCCACCAGTGACGGACAGGGGAAGGGCTACACCTTC. Encoded protein: CATSDGQGKGYTF.

The CDR3 bases are TGTGCCAGCAGTTACTCTGGGGCAGGGGGTTTCTACGAGCAGTACTTC. Protein product: CASSYSGAGGFYEQYF. The chain has TRBV6-5 and TRBJ2-7, with 7 bases lining up with TRBD1. Losses at the gene ends were 0 bases for V and 3 bases for J; bases not matched to a gene: 8. The CDR3 runs to 16 residues. Germline CDR1 is MNHEY and CDR2 is SVGAGI.

The rearrangement joins TRBV18 to TRBJ2-2, with TRBD2 matching 11 bases. The ends lost 4 bases at V and 5 bases at J; junction bases unmatched: 6. Per germline, CDR1 KGHSH and CDR2 LQKENI. The CDR3 sequence is 16 residues long. The CDR3 reads CASSLPGLAVTGELFF. As DNA, the CDR3 is TGTGCCAGCTCACTCCCGGGACTAGCGGTAACCGGGGAGCTGTTTTTT. Full variable domain (outside the CDR3, taken from reference TRBV18 and TRBJ2-2): NAGVMQNPRHLVRRRGQEARLRCSPMKGHSHVYWYRQLPEEGLKFMVYLQKENIIDESGMPKERFSAEFPKEGPSILRIQQVVRGDSAAYFCASSLPGLAVTGELFFGEGSRLTVL.

Regarding this clone: The junction shows a germline mismatch at one end, possibly a read error. CDR3 coding DNA: TGCAGTGCTAGTAGGGACAGGCTTTTCTTC. Its translation is CSASRDRLFF. The chain uses TRBV20-1 and TRBJ2-7; 8 positions match TRBD1. From germline, CDR1 is DFQATT and CDR2 SNEGSKA (reference sequence). CDR3 size: 10 residues.

The chain is built from TRBV5-4 and TRBJ2-2, with D uncertain. From germline, CDR1 is SGHNT and CDR2 YYREEE (reference sequence). This CDR3 is built from 13 residues. Trimming pared 10 bases from V and 11 bases from J, leaving 21 bases between. The CDR3 reads CAAPTTSVGELFF. The DNA for the CDR3 is TGTGCCGCACCGACAACGTCGGTGGGAGAGCTGTTTTTT.

CDR3 residues: CSVQTPGQGFSNEQFF. CDR3 bases: TGCAGCGTCCAAACCCCGGGACAGGGTTTCTCCAATGAGCAGTTCTTC. The chain combines TRBV29-1 with TRBJ2-1; 9 bases fit TRBD1. CDR1 is SQVTM, CDR2 ANQGSEA, per germline. This CDR3 is 16 amino acids long. The V segment lost 6 bases and the J segment 6 bases; nucleotides outside the gene matches: 15.

This chain uses TRBV28 with TRBJ1-6; no firm D call. The CDR3 totals 11 residues. Between the trimmed V and J ends, which lost 9 bases and 9 bases, there was a span of 9 bases. The germline V gene has CDR1 MDHEN and CDR2 SYDVKM. The CDR3 loop is CASSRVSPLHF. The CDR3 nucleotides read TGTGCCAGTTCGAGGGTTTCACCCCTCCACTTT. Filled out from reference TRBV28 and TRBJ1-6, the complete variable domain reads DVKVTQSSRYLVKRTGEKVFLECVQDMDHENMFWYRQDPGLGLRLIYFSYDVKMKEKGDIPEGYSVSREKKERFSLILESASTNQTSMYLCASSRVSPLHFGNGTRLTVT.

The rearrangement joins TRBV6-5 to TRBJ1-1; TRBD1 matches at 7 bases. The junction had 8 bases not matched to a gene; V was cut back by 5 bases and J by 5 bases. Looked up from germline, CDR1 is MNHEY and CDR2 is SVGAGI. This CDR3 is 14 amino acids long. The CDR3 nucleotides are TGTGCCAGCAGTCGCGACAGGGTCGAGACTGAAGCTTTCTTT. Its translation: CASSRDRVETEAFF.

This clone has only a few counts. The chain couples TRBV5-1 to TRBJ1-4; no reliable D call. The V end lost 4 bases, the J end lost 0 bases, and 7 bases lay between the germline ends. CDR3 size: 14 residues. Per the germline V gene, CDR1 is SGHRS and CDR2 is YFSETQ. The CDR3 region is CASSDYPTNEKLFF. CDR3 sequence (DNA): TGCGCCAGCAGCGACTACCCAACTAATGAAAAACTGTTTTTT.

This clone was recorded a few times. This sequence joins TRBV11-3 and TRBJ2-3; possibly TRBD1 for D (5 bases). CDR3 length: 13 amino acids. Germline lookup yields CDR1 SGHNT and CDR2 YENEEA. V gave up 4 bases and J gave up 7 bases, with 12 bases separating them. CDR3 in DNA: TGTGCCAGCAGCTCCCAGGGTGGTAATACGCAGTATTTT. It encodes CASSSQGGNTQYF.

CDR3 residues: CASSPGMGDRAFF. The DNA for the CDR3 is TGTGCCAGCTCACCGGGGATGGGGGATCGGGCTTTCTTT. The rearrangement links TRBV18 to TRBJ1-1; D is possibly TRBD1 (5 bases). The CDR3 length is 13 residues. The V gene lost 3 bases and the J gene lost 11 bases, with 16 bases spanning the gap. Germline lookup yields CDR1 KGHSH and CDR2 LQKENI.

This chain connects TRBV7-9 to TRBJ2-3, with 10 nucleotides matching TRBD1. The CDR3 length is 16 residues. CDR1 and CDR2 (germline): SEHNR, FQNEAQ (reference sequence). V gave up 5 bases and J gave up 3 bases; unmatched junction bases: 8. The CDR3 loop reads CASSLDPGQGTDTQYF. The CDR3 nucleotides read TGTGCCAGCAGCCTAGACCCGGGACAGGGGACAGATACGCAGTATTTT.